Following are 21 T cell receptor beta chains from one sample sequenced in a study of T cells expressing NK-cell markers. No DNA is given; TCRdb re-called the 5' RACE reads and lists each CDR3 protein once. Reported are about 30,000 distinct CDR3 sequences; the ten largest clones contain over 45%. What was sequenced was blood T cells: a sorted CD56 or NKG2C T cell subset, CD4+ or CD8+ T cells, or bulk PBMC T cells (not recorded which). These receptors all stem from a woman between 18 and 70 years old in good health.

CDR3 sequence: CASSFLERETQYF. The chain couples TRBV12-3 or TRBV12-4 to TRBJ2-5. This CDR3 spans 13 amino acids.

The gene calls are TRBV5-1 and TRBJ2-1; TCRdb's D call, TRBD1, is unchecked because there is no DNA. CDR1 is SGHRS, CDR2 YFSETQ, per germline. The CDR3 extends over 14 amino acids. The CDR3 loop is CASSDSQGWDEQFF. Complete variable domain (other parts from reference TRBV5-1 and TRBJ2-1): KAGVTQTPRYLIKTRGQQVTLSCSPISGHRSVSWYQQTPGQGLQFLFEYFSETQRNKGNFPGRFSGRQFSNSRSEMNVSTLELGDSALYLCASSDSQGWDEQFFGPGTRLTVL.

CDR3 sequence: CASSLGSGAQETQYF. The chain links TRBV7-9 to TRBJ2-5; TCRdb's D call, TRBD1, is unchecked because there is no DNA. This CDR3 comprises 15 residues. The germline V gene encodes CDR1 SEHNR and CDR2 FQNEAQ (reference sequence).

This chain uses TRBV5-1 with TRBJ2-7; the D call from TCRdb, TRBD1, cannot be confirmed without DNA. The CDR3 runs to 15 residues. CDR1 and CDR2 from the germline V gene are SGHRS and YFSETQ. The CDR3 loop reads CASSLDDRGGDEQYF.

The V gene is TRBV1, the J gene TRBJ1-4. TRBV1 has pseudogene status. CDR3 length: 11 amino acids. The CDR3 protein is CTSNQQVETVF.

This chain links TRBV2 with TRBJ2-2. CDR1 SNHLY and CDR2 FYNNEI come from the germline V gene. This CDR3 is 15 amino acids long. The CDR3 loop reads CAGLVNSGNTGELFF. Filled out from reference TRBV2 and TRBJ2-2, the complete variable domain reads EPEVTQTPSHQVTQMGQEVILRCVPISNHLYFYWYRQILGQKVEFLVSFYNNEISEKSEIFDDQFSVERPDGSNFTLKIRSTKLEDSAMYFCAGLVNSGNTGELFFGEGSRLTVL.

This chain connects TRBV28 to TRBJ1-6. CDR3 size: 14 residues. Per germline, CDR1 MDHEN and CDR2 SYDVKM. The CDR3 sequence is CASSFEASNSPLHF.

The rearrangement links TRBV30 to TRBJ2-7; the TRBD1 assignment by TCRdb is unverifiable without DNA. Germline V CDR1 and CDR2: GTSNPN, SVGIG (reference sequence). CDR3 size: 14 residues. This CDR3 reads CAWSVLGQNYEQYF.

The chain couples TRBV4-1 to TRBJ1-3. From germline, CDR1 is MGHRA and CDR2 YSYEKL. The CDR3 consists of 17 residues. The CDR3 sequence: CASSPIHIGTSGNTIYF.

The CDR3 here is CASNSGRGPGEQYF. This chain joins TRBV28 and TRBJ2-7; TCRdb names TRBD2, which stays unverified in the absence of DNA. The CDR3 spans 14 residues. CDR1 and CDR2 (germline): MDHEN, SYDVKM. Full variable domain (missing parts from reference TRBV28 and TRBJ2-7): DVKVTQSSRYLVKRTGEKVFLECVQDMDHENMFWYRQDPGLGLRLIYFSYDVKMKEKGDIPEGYSVSREKKERFSLILESASTNQTSMYLCASNSGRGPGEQYFGPGTRLTVT.

This chain's CDR3 is CASTAGEFGTDTQYF. This chain connects TRBV7-9 to TRBJ2-3; TCRdb indicates TRBD1, and absent DNA this call remains unverified. The CDR3 loop spans 15 amino acids. CDR1 and CDR2 from the germline V gene are SEHNR and FQNEAQ (reference sequence).

The genes are TRBV14 and TRBJ1-4. The germline CDR1 and CDR2 sequences are SGHDN and FVKESK. The CDR3 is 19 amino acids. CDR3 residues: CASSQEVGLRPATNEKLFF.

The chain combines TRBV5-1 with TRBJ1-5. Germline lookup yields CDR1 SGHRS and CDR2 YFSETQ. CDR3 length: 15 residues. The CDR3 reads CASSLDSPSNQPQHF.

The chain couples TRBV9 to TRBJ2-5. The CDR3 sequence is 15 residues long. The V gene's germline CDR1 is SGDLS and CDR2 YYNGEE. The CDR3 loop reads CASSVGYGPQETQYF.

This chain uses TRBV21-1 with TRBJ2-1; the D call of TRBD2 rests on TCRdb alone, since no DNA is present to check it. TRBV21-1 is labeled a pseudogene. The length of the CDR3 is 17 residues. CDR3 protein: CASSKDLTSGRRDEQFF.

This rearrangement joins TRBV20-1 to TRBJ2-7. CDR3 size: 13 residues. The germline gives CDR1 DFQATT, CDR2 SNEGSKA (reference sequence). CDR3 sequence: CSATHDDTYEQYF.

The V gene is TRBV7-9, the J gene TRBJ2-7; TCRdb designates TRBD1, a call that cannot be tested without DNA. The CDR3 is made up of 16 amino acids. The V gene's germline CDR1 is SEHNR and CDR2 FQNEAQ (reference sequence). Here the CDR3 reads CASSLSSGQSAYEQYF.

The chain combines TRBV6-1 with TRBJ2-7; TCRdb names TRBD1, which stays unverified in the absence of DNA. Germline values: CDR1 MNHNS, CDR2 SASEGT. CDR3 length equals 15 residues. CDR3 loop: CASKPGTSSSYEQYF.

The chain employs TRBV5-1 and TRBJ1-1; TCRdb gives TRBD1 as the D gene, but with no DNA this cannot be confirmed. This CDR3 comprises 17 residues. CDR1 and CDR2 from the germline V gene are SGHRS and YFSETQ. CDR3 protein: CASSLEGGWDSDTEAFF.

The rearrangement joins TRBV27 to TRBJ1-1; without DNA, the TCRdb call of TRBD1 cannot be checked. The CDR3 spans 14 residues. In germline, CDR1 is MNHEY, CDR2 SMNVEV (reference sequence). CDR3 residues: CASSLTGEGTEAFF.

The chain is built from TRBV6-5 and TRBJ2-3. The CDR3 loop spans 16 amino acids. CDR1 and CDR2 (germline): MNHEY, SVGAGI. This chain's CDR3 is CASCTSGTSCTDTQYF.